This T cell receptor beta chain was profiled in a study of cytomegalovirus exposure and HLA in healthy donors. Produced via immunoSEQ multiplex PCR; TCRdb's table is partial and in-frame only. The sample holds about 340,000 clones, about nine tenths seen once. The CDR3 runs to 14 residues. Trimming shortened V by 3 bases and J by 6 bases, and 11 bases separated the two germline ends. Germline V gives CDR1 LGHNA, CDR2 YSLEER. The chain uses TRBV4-3 and TRBJ2-2; D is possibly TRBD2 (5 bases). The TCR originated in a woman under 30 in good health and CMV-seronegative. The material sequenced was PBMCs. The CDR3 spells CASSHQEGPGELFF. CDR3 bases: TGCGCCAGCAGCCACCAAGAGGGTCCCGGGGAGCTGTTTTTT.